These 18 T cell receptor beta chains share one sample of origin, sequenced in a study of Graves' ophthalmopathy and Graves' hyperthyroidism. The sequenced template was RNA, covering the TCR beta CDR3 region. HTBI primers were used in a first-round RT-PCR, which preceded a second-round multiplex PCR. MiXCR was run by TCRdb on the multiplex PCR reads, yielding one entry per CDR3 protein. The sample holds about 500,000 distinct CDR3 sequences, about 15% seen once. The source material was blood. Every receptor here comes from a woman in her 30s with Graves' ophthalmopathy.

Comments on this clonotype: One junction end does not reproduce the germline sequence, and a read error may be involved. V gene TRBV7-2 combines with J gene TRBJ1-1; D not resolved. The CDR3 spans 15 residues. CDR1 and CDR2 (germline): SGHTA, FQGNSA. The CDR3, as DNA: TGTGCCAGCAGCTTTGCTGGGATAGCTAACACTGATGCTTTCTTT. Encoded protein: CASSFAGIANTDAFF.

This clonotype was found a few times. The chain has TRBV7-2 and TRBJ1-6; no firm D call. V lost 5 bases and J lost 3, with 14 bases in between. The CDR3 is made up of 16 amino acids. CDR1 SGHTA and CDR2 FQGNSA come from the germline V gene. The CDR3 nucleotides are TGTGCCAGCAGCCCCCGGGCCAAGATCTATAATTCACCCCTCCACTTT. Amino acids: CASSPRAKIYNSPLHF.

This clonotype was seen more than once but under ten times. CDR3: CAWSVFTGRRTEAFF. CDR3 sequence (DNA): TGTGCCTGGAGTGTTTTCACAGGGAGGAGAACTGAAGCTTTCTTT. The chain combines TRBV30 with TRBJ1-1, with a possible D match to TRBD1 (6 bases). CDR1 is GTSNPN, CDR2 SVGIG, per germline (reference sequence). The CDR3 sequence is 15 residues long. Trimming left V 0 bases short and J 5 bases short, with 16 bases between.

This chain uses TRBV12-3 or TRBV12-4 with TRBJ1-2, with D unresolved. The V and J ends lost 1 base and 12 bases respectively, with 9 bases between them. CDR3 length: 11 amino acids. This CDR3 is CASSLGTGDTF. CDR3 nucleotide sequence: TGTGCCAGCAGTTTAGGGACCGGAGACACCTTC.

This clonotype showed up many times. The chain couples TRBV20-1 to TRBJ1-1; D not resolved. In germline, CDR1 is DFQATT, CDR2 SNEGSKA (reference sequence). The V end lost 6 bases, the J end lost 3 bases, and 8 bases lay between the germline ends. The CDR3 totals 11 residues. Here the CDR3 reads CSALPDTEAFF. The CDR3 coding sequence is TGCAGTGCCCTACCAGACACTGAAGCTTTCTTT.

This CDR3 is CASSEGLHGYTF. The DNA for the CDR3 is TGTGCCAGCAGTGAAGGGTTACATGGCTACACCTTC. The chain recombines TRBV6-1 with TRBJ1-2; D remains unclear. The CDR3 runs 12 residues. Per germline, CDR1 MNHNS and CDR2 SASEGT. The V and J ends lost 1 base and 6 bases respectively, with 6 bases between them.

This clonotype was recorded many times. CDR3 DNA sequence: TGCAGTGTCCCGACATTAACGAACTATGGCTACACCTTC. Translation: CSVPTLTNYGYTF. This sequence joins TRBV20-1 and TRBJ1-2; D uncertain. This CDR3 is built from 13 residues. The V end lost 7 bases, the J end lost 2 bases, and 14 bases lay between the germline ends. Looked up from germline, CDR1 is DFQATT and CDR2 is SNEGSKA (reference sequence).

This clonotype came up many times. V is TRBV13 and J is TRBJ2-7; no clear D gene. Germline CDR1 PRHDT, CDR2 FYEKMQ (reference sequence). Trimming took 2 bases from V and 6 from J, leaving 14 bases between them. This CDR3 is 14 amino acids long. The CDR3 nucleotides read TGTGCCAGCAGCTTAAGGACGAATCGGGTCGAGCAGTACTTC. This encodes CASSLRTNRVEQYF. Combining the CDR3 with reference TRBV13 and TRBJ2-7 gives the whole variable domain AAGVIQSPRHLIKEKRETATLKCYPIPRHDTVYWYQQGPGQDPQFLISFYEKMQSDKGSIPDRFSAQQFSDYHSELNMSSLELGDSALYFCASSLRTNRVEQYFGPGTRLTVT.

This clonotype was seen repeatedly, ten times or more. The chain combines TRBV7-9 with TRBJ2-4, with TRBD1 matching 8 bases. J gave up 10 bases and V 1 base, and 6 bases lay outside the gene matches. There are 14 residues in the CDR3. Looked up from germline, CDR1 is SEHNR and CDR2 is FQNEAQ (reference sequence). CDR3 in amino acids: CASSLGDRGEIQYF. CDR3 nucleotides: TGTGCCAGCAGCTTAGGTGACAGGGGAGAAATTCAGTACTTC.

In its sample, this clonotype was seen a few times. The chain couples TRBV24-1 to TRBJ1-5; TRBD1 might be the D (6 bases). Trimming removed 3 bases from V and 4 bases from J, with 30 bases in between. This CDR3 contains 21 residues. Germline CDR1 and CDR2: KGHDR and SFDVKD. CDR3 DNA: TGTGCCACCAGTGATCCCCTAGGGACCAGGGGTGAGTTAGAGACGAATCAGCCCCAGCATTTT. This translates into CATSDPLGTRGELETNQPQHF.

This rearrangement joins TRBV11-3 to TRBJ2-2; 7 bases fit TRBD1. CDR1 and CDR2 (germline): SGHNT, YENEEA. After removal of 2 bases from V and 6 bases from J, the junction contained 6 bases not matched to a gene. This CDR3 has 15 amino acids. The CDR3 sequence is CASSLNEGAAGELFF. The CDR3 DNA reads TGTGCCAGCAGCTTAAATGAGGGGGCCGCCGGGGAGCTGTTTTTT. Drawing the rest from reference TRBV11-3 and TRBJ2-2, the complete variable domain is EAGVVQSPRYKIIEKKQPVAFWCNPISGHNTLYWYLQNLGQGPELLIRYENEEAVDDSQLPKDRFSAERLKGVDSTLKIQPAELGDSAVYLCASSLNEGAAGELFFGEGSRLTVL.

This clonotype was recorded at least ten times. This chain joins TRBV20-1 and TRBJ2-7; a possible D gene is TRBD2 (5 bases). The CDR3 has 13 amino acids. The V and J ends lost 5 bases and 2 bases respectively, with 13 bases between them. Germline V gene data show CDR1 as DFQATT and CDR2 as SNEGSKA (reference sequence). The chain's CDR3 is CSAVLVPAYEQYF. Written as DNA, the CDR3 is TGCAGTGCTGTACTAGTTCCAGCCTACGAGCAGTACTTC.

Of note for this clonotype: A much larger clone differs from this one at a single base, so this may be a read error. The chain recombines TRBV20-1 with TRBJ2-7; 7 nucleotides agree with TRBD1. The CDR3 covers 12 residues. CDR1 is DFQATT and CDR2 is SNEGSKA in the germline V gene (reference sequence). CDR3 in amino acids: CSAGQVSYEQCF. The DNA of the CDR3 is TGCAGTGCTGGACAGGTTTCCTACGAGCAGTGCTTC.

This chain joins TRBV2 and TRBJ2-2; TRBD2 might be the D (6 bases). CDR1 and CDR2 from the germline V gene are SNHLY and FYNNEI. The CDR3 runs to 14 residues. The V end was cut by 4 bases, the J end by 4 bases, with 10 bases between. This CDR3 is CASSAEGSTGELFF. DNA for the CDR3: TGTGCCAGCAGTGCGGAGGGATCCACCGGGGAGCTGTTTTTT.

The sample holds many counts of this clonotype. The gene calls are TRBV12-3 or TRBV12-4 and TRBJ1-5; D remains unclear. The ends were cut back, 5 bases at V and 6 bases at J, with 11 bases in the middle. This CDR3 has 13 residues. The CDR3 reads CASSPTRSQPQHF. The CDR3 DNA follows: TGTGCCAGCAGTCCGACCCGAAGTCAGCCCCAGCATTTT.

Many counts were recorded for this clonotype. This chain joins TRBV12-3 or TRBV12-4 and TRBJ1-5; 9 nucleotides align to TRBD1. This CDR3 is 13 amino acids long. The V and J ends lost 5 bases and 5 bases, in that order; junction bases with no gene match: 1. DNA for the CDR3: TGTGCCAGCAGTGGGACAGGGTATCAGCCCCAGCATTTT. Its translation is CASSGTGYQPQHF.

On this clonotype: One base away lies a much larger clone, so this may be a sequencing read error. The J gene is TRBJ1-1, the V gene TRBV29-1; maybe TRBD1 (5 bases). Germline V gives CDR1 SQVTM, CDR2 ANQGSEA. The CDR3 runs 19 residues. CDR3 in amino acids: CSIEDLVDGRGGWVTEAFF. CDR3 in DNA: TGCAGCATTGAAGATCTGGTGGACGGGAGGGGTGGATGGGTCACTGAAGCTTTCTTT.

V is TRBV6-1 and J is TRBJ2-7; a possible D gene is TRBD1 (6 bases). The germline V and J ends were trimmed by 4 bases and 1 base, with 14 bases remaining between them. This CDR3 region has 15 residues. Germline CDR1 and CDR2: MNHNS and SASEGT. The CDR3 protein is CASSAQQGRSYEQYF. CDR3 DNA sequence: TGTGCCAGCAGTGCTCAACAGGGACGGTCCTACGAGCAGTACTTC.